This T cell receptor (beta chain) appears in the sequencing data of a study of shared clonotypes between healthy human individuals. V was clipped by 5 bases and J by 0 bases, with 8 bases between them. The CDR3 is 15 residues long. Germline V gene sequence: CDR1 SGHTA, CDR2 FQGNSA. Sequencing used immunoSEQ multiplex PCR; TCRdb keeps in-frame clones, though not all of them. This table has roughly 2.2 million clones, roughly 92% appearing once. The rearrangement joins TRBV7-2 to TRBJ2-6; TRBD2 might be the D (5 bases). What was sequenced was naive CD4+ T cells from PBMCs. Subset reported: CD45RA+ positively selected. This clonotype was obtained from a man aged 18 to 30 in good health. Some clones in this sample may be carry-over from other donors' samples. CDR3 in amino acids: CASSPGNSGANVLTF. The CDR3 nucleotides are TGTGCCAGCAGCCCGGGGAACTCTGGGGCCAACGTCCTGACTTTC.